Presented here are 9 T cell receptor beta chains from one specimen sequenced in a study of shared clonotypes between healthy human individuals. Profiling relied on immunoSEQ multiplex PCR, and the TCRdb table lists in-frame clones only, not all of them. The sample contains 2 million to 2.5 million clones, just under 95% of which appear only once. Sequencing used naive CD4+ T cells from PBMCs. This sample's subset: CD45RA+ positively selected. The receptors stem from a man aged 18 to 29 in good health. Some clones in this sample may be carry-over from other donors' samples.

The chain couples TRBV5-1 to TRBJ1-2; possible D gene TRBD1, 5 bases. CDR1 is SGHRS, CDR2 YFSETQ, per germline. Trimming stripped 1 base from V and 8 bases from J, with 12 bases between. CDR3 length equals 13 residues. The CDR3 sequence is CASSLSAGNGYTF. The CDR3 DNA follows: TGCGCCAGCAGCTTGTCGGCAGGGAACGGCTACACCTTC.

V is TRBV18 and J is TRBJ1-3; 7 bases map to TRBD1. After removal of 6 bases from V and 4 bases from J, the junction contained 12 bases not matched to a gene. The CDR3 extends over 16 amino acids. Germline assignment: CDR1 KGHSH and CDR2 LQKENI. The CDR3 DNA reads TGTGCCAGCTCGCCGACAGGGTTCGGTTCAGGAAACACCATATATTTT. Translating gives CASSPTGFGSGNTIYF.

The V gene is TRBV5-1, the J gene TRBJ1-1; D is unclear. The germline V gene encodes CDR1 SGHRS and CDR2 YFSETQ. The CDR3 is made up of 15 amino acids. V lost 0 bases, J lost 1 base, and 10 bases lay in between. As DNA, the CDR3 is TGCGCCAGCAGCTTGGATGGGCCGCCGAACACTGAAGCTTTCTTT. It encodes CASSLDGPPNTEAFF.

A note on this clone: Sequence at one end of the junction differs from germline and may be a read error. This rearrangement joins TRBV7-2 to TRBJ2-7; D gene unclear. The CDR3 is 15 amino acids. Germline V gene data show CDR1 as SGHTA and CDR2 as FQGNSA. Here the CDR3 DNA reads TGTGCCAACAGCTCCCGGGTCCAACGCTCCTACGAGCAGTACTTC. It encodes CANSSRVQRSYEQYF.

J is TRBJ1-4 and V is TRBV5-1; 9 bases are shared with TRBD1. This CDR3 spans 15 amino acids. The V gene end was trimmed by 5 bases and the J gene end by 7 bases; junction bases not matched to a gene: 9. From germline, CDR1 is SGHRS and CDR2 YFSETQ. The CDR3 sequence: CASSPTGGTGEKLFF. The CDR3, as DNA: TGCGCCAGCAGTCCAACAGGGGGCACTGGTGAAAAACTGTTTTTT.

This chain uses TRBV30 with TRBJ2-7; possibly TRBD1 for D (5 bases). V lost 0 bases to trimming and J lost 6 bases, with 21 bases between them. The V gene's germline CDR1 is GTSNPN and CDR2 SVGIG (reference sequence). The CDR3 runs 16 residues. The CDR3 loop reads CAWSVWRGRARLEQYF. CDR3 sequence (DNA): TGTGCCTGGAGTGTATGGAGAGGCAGGGCGAGGCTCGAGCAGTACTTC.

CDR3 sequence: CAIRKTGGSGNTIYF. The DNA for the CDR3 is TGTGCCATCAGAAAGACAGGGGGGAGTGGAAACACCATATATTTT. The chain employs TRBV10-3 and TRBJ1-3; 9 positions agree with TRBD1. V lost 6 bases to trimming and J lost 3 bases; unmatched junction nucleotides: 6. In germline, CDR1 is ENHRY, CDR2 SYGVKD. This CDR3 has 15 residues.

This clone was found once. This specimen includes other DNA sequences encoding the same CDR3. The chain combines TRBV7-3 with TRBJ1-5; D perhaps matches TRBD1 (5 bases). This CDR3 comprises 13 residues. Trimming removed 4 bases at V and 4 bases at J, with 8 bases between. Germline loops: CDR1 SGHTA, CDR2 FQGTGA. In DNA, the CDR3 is TGTGCCAGCAGCTCAGACAGAAATCAGCCCCAGCATTTT. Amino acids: CASSSDRNQPQHF. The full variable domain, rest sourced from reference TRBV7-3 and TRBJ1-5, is GAGVSQTPSNKVTEKGKYVELRCDPISGHTALYWYRQSLGQGPEFLIYFQGTGAADDSGLPNDRFFAVRPEGSVSTLKIQRTERGDSAVYLCASSSDRNQPQHFGDGTRLSIL.

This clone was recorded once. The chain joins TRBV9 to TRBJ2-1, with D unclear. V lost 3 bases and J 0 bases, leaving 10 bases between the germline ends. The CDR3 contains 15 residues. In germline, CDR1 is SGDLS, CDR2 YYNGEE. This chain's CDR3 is CASSADLSSYNEQFF. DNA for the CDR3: TGTGCCAGCAGCGCGGACCTAAGCTCCTACAATGAGCAGTTCTTC.